The next 9 T cell receptor beta chains were all read from a single sample in a study of cytomegalovirus exposure and HLA in healthy donors. 13 Jbeta primers and 60 Vbeta primers were used for the PCR. The method was immunoSEQ multiplex PCR; TCRdb's version includes in-frame clones alone and lacks a portion of them. The table lists some 110,000 clones, 50% to 75% of them singletons. The source material was PBMCs. The receptor source for this set is a woman aged 40 to 50 in good health and CMV-seropositive.

This clone was counted only a few times. The chain is built from TRBV18 and TRBJ2-2, with TRBD1 as a possible D gene (5 bases). The germline V and J ends were trimmed by 2 bases and 3 bases, with 10 bases remaining between them. From germline, CDR1 is KGHSH and CDR2 LQKENI. The CDR3 spans 15 residues. In DNA form, the CDR3 reads TGTGCCAGCTCACCAACAGGAACGCACACCGGGGAGCTGTTTTTT. Translated, it gives CASSPTGTHTGELFF.

This rearrangement joins TRBV28 to TRBJ1-1; the D is unclear. CDR1 and CDR2 from the germline V gene are MDHEN and SYDVKM. This CDR3 region has 15 residues. Trimming took off 6 bases at V and 0 bases at J, with 14 bases between the two ends. CDR3 in DNA: TGTGCCAGCAGCCACCCGGCGGATATGAACACTGAAGCTTTCTTT. Its translation: CASSHPADMNTEAFF.

The table lists this clone with a few counts. The chain joins TRBV7-9 to TRBJ1-2; D is perhaps TRBD1 (6 bases). Germline CDR1 reads SEHNR; CDR2 reads FQNEAQ (reference sequence). The V end was cut by 0 bases, the J end by 8 bases, with 10 bases between. The CDR3 contains 13 residues. The CDR3 DNA sequence: TGTGCCAGCAGCTTAGCGGGGGCGCAAGGCTACACCTTC. Its protein is CASSLAGAQGYTF.

In its sample, this clone was seen a few times. This rearrangement joins TRBV7-3 to TRBJ2-3, with 14 bases matching TRBD2. There are 16 residues in the CDR3. CDR1 is SGHTA and CDR2 is FQGTGA in the germline V gene. Trimming took 4 bases from V and 4 from J; bases not matched to a gene: 4. The CDR3 DNA reads as TGTGCCAGCAGCTCGACGACTAGCGGGAGGGCAGATACGCAGTATTTT. This gives the protein CASSSTTSGRADTQYF.

This clone was counted once. Other DNA sequences from this sample encode an identical CDR3 as well. The gene calls are TRBV5-1 and TRBJ2-7, with a tentative D call TRBD1 (6 bases). This CDR3 is 15 amino acids long. Trimming took off 7 bases at V and 5 bases at J, with 22 bases between the two ends. Germline V gene data show CDR1 as SGHRS and CDR2 as YFSETQ. CDR3: CASGGGSGGWNEQYF. In nucleotides, the CDR3 is TGCGCCAGCGGTGGAGGCTCTGGGGGCTGGAACGAGCAGTACTTC.

This rearrangement joins TRBV5-1 to TRBJ1-2; 10 nucleotides match TRBD1. The J segment lost 8 bases and the V segment lost 2 bases, leaving 12 bases of the junction unmatched. CDR1 is SGHRS and CDR2 is YFSETQ in the germline V gene. CDR3 length equals 16 residues. CDR3 nucleotide sequence: TGCGCCAGCAGCTTCCCCCGCCATGGGACAGGGGACGGCTACACCTTC. Translating it yields CASSFPRHGTGDGYTF.

This clone occurred once. This sequence joins TRBV27 and TRBJ2-5, with a weak D call TRBD2 (7 bases). Per germline, CDR1 MNHEY and CDR2 SMNVEV (reference sequence). V was shortened by 6 bases and J by 2 bases, with 25 bases between the two germline ends. The CDR3 is 18 amino acids. The CDR3, as DNA: TGTGCCAGCAGCCCCTCCCGCCACACGGGGGGCGGACAAGAGACCCAGTACTTC. It is translated as CASSPSRHTGGGQETQYF.

The chain combines TRBV7-9 with TRBJ2-7; D gene unclear. V was cut by 4 bases and J by 0 bases, with 7 bases left in between. In germline, CDR1 is SEHNR, CDR2 FQNEAQ (reference sequence). The CDR3 totals 13 residues. This chain's CDR3 is CASSSLFSYEQYF. In DNA form, the CDR3 reads TGTGCCAGCAGCTCTCTCTTCTCCTACGAGCAGTACTTC.

This clone was recorded a few times. The rearrangement joins TRBV7-9 to TRBJ1-1, with a weak D call TRBD1 (6 bases). V was pared by 5 bases and J by 8 bases, with 12 bases between. Germline V lookup: CDR1 SEHNR, CDR2 FQNEAQ (reference sequence). This CDR3 is built from 12 residues. CDR3 DNA: TGTGCCAGCAGCGCCCCGGGACAAGAAGCTTTCTTT. Its protein product is CASSAPGQEAFF.